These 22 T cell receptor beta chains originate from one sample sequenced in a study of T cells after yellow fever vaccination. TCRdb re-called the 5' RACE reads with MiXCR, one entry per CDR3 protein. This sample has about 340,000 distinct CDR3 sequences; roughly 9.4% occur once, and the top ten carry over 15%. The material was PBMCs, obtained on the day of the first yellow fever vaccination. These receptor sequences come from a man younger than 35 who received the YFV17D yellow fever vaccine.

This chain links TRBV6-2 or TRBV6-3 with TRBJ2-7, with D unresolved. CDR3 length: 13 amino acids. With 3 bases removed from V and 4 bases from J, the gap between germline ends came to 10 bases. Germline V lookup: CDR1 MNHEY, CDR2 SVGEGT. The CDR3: CASSYGILYEQYF. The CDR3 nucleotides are TGTGCCAGCAGTTATGGTATATTATACGAGCAGTACTTC.

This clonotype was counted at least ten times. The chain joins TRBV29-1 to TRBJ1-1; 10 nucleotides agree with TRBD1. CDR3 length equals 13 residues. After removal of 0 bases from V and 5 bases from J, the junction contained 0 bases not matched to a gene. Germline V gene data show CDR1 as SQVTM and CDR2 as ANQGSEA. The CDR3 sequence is CSVEEGQGTEAFF. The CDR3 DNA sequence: TGCAGCGTTGAAGAGGGACAGGGGACTGAAGCTTTCTTT.

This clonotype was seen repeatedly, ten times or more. The CDR3: CASSLDGSIMRYTF. The CDR3 DNA reads as TGTGCCAGCAGCTTAGACGGGAGCATAATGCGCTACACCTTC. The chain joins TRBV7-2 to TRBJ1-2, with no clear D. V gave up 1 base and J gave up 9 bases, with 15 bases separating them. Germline V CDR1 and CDR2: SGHTA, FQGNSA. The CDR3 runs 14 residues.

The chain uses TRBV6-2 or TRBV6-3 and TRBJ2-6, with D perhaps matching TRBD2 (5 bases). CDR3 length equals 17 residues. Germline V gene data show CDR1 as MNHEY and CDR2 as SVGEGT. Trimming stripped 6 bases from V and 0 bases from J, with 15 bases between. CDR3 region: CASRPRTAGSGANVLTF. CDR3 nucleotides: TGTGCCAGCAGACCCAGGACTGCGGGCTCTGGGGCCAACGTCCTGACTTTC.

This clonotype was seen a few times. CDR3 region: CASSTAAGGDFNEQYV. The DNA of the CDR3 is TGTGCCAGCAGTACAGCCGCAGGGGGAGATTTCAACGAGCAGTACGTC. The chain has TRBV28 and TRBJ2-7; TRBD1 aligns across 7 bases. The ends lost 5 bases at V and 5 bases at J; junction bases unmatched: 15. This CDR3 comprises 16 residues. Germline V gene data show CDR1 as MDHEN and CDR2 as SYDVKM.

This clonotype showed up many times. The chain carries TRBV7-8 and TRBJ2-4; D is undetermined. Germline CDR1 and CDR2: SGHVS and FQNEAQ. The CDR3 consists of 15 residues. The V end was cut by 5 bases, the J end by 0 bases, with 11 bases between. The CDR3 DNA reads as TGTGCCAGCAGCCCATCGTGGATAGCCAAAAACATTCAGTACTTC. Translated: CASSPSWIAKNIQYF.

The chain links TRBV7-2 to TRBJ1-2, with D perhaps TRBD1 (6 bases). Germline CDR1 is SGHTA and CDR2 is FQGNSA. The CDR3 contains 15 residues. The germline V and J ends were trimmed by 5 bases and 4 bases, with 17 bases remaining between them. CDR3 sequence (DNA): TGTGCCAGCAGCCCTACACATGGACAGCCCTATGGCTACACCTTC. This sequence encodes CASSPTHGQPYGYTF.

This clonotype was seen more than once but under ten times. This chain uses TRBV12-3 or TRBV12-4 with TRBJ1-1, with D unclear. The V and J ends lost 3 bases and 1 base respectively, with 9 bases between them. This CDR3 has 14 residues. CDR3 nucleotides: TGTGCCAGCAGTTTTTGGAGGAGGAACACTGAAGCTTTCTTT. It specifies CASSFWRRNTEAFF.

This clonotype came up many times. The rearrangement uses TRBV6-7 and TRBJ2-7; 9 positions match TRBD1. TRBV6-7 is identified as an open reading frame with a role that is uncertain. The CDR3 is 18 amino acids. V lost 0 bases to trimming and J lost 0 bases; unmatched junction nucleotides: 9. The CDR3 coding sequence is TGTGCCAGCAGTTACTCGATCCGGGACAGGGTTAGCTCCTACGAGCAGTACTTC. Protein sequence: CASSYSIRDRVSSYEQYF.

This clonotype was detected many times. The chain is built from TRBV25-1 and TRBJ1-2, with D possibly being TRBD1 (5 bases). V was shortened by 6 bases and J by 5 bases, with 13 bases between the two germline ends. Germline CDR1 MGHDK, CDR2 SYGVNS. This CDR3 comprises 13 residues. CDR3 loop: CASSITGYYGYTF. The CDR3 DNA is TGTGCCAGCAGCATAACAGGCTATTATGGCTACACCTTC.

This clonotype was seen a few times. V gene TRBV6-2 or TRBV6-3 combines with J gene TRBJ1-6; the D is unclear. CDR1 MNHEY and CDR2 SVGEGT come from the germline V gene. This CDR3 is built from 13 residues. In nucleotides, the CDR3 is TGTGCTGGCGGAGGTCTGAATAATTCACCCCTCCACTTT. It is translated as CAGGGLNNSPLHF.

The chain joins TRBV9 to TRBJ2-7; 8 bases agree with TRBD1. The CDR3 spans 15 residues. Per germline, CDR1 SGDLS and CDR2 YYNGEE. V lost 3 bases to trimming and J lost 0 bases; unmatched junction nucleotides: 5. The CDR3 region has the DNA TGTGCCAGCAGCGCACGGACAGGGTCCTCCTACGAGCAGTACTTC. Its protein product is CASSARTGSSYEQYF.

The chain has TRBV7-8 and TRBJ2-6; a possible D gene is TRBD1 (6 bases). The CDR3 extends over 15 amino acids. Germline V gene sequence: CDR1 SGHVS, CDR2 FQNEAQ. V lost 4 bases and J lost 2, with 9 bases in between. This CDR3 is CASSSRQAGANVLTF. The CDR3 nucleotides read TGTGCCAGCAGCTCTCGACAGGCTGGGGCCAACGTCCTGACTTTC.

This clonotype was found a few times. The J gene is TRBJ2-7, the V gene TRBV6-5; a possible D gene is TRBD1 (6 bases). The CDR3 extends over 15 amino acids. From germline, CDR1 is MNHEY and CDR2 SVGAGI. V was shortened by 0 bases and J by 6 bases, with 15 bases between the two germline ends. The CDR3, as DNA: TGTGCCAGCAGTTACTCGGGGGCTCTTCGACTCGAGCAGTACTTC. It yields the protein CASSYSGALRLEQYF.

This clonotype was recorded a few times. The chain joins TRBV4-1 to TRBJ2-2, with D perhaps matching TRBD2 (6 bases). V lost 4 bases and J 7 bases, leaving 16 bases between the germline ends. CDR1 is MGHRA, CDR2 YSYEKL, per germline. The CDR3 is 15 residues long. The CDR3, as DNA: TGCGCCAGCAGCCCCCTCGGCGGAGGGGTCGGGGAGCTGTTTTTT. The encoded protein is CASSPLGGGVGELFF.

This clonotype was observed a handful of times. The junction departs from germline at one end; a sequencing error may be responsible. CDR3 in DNA: TGCGCCAGCAACCAAGATCAGGGACAGACCAATGAGCAGTTCTTC. This gives the protein CASNQDQGQTNEQFF. V and J are TRBV4-1 and TRBJ2-1; 7 bases line up with TRBD1. This CDR3 region has 15 residues. Per the germline V gene, CDR1 is MGHRA and CDR2 is YSYEKL.

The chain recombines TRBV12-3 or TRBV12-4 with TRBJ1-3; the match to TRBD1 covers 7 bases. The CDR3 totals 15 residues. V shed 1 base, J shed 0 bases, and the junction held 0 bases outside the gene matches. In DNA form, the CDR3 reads TGTGCCAGCAGTTTAGGGACAGGCTCTGGAAACACCATATATTTT. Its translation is CASSLGTGSGNTIYF.

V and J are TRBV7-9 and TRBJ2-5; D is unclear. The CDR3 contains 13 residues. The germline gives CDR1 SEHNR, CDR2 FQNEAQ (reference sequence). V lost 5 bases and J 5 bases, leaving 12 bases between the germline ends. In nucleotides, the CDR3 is TGTGCCAGCAGCCGTCCGATAGGGGAGACCCAGTACTTC. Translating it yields CASSRPIGETQYF.

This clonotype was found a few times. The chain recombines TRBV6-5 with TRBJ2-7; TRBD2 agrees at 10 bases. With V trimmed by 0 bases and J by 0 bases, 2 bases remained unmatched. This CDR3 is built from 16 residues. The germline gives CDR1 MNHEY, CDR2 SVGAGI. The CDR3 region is CASSYSGLADSYEQYF. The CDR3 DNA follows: TGTGCCAGCAGTTACTCCGGACTAGCGGACTCCTACGAGCAGTACTTC.

CDR3: CASSVGDSIKETQYF. CDR3 coding DNA: TGTGCCAGCAGCGTAGGGGACAGCATTAAAGAGACCCAGTACTTC. V is TRBV9 and J is TRBJ2-5; 7 positions match TRBD1. Germline loops: CDR1 SGDLS, CDR2 YYNGEE. V lost 0 bases and J lost 3; bases outside the gene matches: 5. This CDR3 has 15 residues.

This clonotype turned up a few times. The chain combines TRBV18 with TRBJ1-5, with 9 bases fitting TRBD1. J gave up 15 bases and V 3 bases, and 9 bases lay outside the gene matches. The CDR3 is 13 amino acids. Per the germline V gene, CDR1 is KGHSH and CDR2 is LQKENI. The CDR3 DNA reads TGTGCCAGCTCACCCGACGGTTGGACAGGGGCGCATTTT. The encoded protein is CASSPDGWTGAHF.

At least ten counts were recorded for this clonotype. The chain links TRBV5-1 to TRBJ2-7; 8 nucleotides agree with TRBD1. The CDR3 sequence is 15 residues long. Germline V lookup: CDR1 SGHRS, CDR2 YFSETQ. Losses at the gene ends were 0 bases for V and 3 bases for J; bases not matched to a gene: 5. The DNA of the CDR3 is TGCGCCAGCAGCTTGGGACCTGGACAGGGCTACGAGCAGTACTTC. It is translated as CASSLGPGQGYEQYF.